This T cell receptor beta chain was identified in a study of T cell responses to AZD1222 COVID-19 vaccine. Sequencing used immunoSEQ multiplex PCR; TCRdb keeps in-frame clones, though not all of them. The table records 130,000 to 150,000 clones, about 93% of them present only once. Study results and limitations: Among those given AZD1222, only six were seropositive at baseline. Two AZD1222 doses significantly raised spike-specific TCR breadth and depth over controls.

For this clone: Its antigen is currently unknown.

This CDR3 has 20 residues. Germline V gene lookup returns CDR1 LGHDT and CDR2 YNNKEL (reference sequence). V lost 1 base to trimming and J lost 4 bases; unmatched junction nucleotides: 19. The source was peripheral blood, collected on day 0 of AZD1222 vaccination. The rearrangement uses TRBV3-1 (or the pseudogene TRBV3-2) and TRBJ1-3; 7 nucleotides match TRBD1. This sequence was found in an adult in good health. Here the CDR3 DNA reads TGTGCCAGCAGCCAAGTTATCGGTGGAGGGTGGGACAGTCCAGGAAACACCATATATTTT. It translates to CASSQVIGGGWDSPGNTIYF.